This paragraph reports one T cell receptor beta chain. Its antigen remains unidentified. TCRdb itself ran the 5' RACE reads through MiXCR, one entry per CDR3 protein. The sample has around 490,000 distinct CDR3 sequences, around 15% seen once; the top ten hold around 0.4%. V shed 7 bases and J 5 bases; nucleotides not matched to a gene: 9. Germline CDR1 MDHEN, CDR2 SYDVKM. This CDR3 is built from 14 residues. The source of the sample is a study of identical twins. Study-wide results and limits: Abundant beta clonotypes from cord blood bore fewer insertions; memory repertoires lacked this pattern.

With no exceptions, donors were healthy Caucasians. A further study also used this sample, focusing on yellow fever vaccine responses in identical twins.

The receptor comes from a woman aged 18-29 years in good health. The specimen was CD4+ T cells sorted from blood. This chain uses TRBV28 with TRBJ2-3; TRBD1 aligns across 7 bases. CDR3 bases: TGTGCCAGCATCCAGGGGGAAGTTGGAGATACGCAGTATTTT. Amino acids: CASIQGEVGDTQYF.